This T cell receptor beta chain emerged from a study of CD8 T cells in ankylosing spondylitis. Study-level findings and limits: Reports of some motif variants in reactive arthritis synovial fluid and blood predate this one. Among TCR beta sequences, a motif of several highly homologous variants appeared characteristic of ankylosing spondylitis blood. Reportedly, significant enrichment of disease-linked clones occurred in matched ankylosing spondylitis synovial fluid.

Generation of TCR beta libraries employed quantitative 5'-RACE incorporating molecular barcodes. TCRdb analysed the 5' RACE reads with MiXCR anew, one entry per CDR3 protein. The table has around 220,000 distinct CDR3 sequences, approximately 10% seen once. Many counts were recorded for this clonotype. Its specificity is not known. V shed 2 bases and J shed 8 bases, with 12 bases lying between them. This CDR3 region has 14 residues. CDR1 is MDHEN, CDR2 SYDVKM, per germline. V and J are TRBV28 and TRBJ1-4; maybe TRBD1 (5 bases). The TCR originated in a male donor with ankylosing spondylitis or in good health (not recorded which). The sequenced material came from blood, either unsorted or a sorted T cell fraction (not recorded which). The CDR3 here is CASSLMGGREKLFF. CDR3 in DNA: TGTGCCAGCAGTTTAATGGGGGGTCGGGAAAAACTGTTTTTT.